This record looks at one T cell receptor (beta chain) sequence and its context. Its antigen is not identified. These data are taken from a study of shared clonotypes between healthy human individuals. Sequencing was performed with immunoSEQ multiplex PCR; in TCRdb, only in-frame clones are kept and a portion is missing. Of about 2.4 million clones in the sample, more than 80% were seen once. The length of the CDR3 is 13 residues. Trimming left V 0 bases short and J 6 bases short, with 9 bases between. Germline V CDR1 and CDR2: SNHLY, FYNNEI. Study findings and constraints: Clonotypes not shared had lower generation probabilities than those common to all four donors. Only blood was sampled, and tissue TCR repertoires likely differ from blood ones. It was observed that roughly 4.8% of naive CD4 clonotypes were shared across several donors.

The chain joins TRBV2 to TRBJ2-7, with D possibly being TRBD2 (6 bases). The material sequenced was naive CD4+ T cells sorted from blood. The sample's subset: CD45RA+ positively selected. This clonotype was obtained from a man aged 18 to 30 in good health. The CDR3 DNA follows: TGTGCCAGCAGTGAAGCGGTGGGGGGCGAGCAGTACTTC. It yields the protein CASSEAVGGEQYF.